Listed below are T cell receptor beta chains from one sample, sequenced in a study of cytomegalovirus exposure and HLA in healthy donors. Measured with immunoSEQ multiplex PCR; TCRdb has only the in-frame clones, and not every one. Among around 150,000 clones listed, about 85% were seen once. The material sequenced was PBMCs. These receptor sequences come from a man younger than 40 in good health and CMV-seropositive. Both conserved end residues are part of each CDR3. A D gene is named only where the DNA matches it firmly. Clone size, where shown, is once, few, many, or a class for clones that have expanded.

j_gene,len,v_gene,abundance,d_gene,CDR3aa
TRBJ2-5,15,TRBV4-1,NA,NA,CASSPSGVTKKTQYF
TRBJ2-3,14,TRBV18,NA,NA,CASSPPTGQDTQYF
TRBJ1-5,13,TRBV27,NA,NA,CASSYREGQPQHF
TRBJ2-2,14,TRBV4-3,once,NA,CASSQTAGAGELFF
TRBJ2-3,15,TRBV5-4,NA,TRBD1,CASSLAQGEADTQYF
TRBJ2-1,13,TRBV5-1,NA,NA,CASALPGGNEQFF
TRBJ2-3,11,TRBV30,NA,NA,CAWSLRRGQYF
TRBJ1-2,14,TRBV2,NA,NA,CASRSPEGLYGYTF
TRBJ2-2,15,TRBV5-4,once,TRBD1,CASSYRDRNTGELFF
TRBJ2-7,14,TRBV19,NA,TRBD1,CASSIGDSSYEQYF
TRBJ1-5,16,TRBV27,NA,TRBD1,CASSFAGGRGNQPQHF
TRBJ2-5,15,TRBV5-1,once,NA,CASSWSVAAQETQYF
TRBJ1-3,17,TRBV18,NA,TRBD1,CASSPWRDRVAGNTIYF
TRBJ2-3,15,TRBV4-3,NA,NA,CASSQERGKGDTQYF
TRBJ1-5,15,TRBV7-6,NA,NA,CASSTSRGWDQPQHF
TRBJ1-3,17,TRBV19,NA,NA,CASSIGVRQASGNTIYF
TRBJ2-3,15,TRBV29-1,NA,TRBD2,CSVPLGAGGTDTQYF
TRBJ2-7,16,TRBV7-8,NA,TRBD2,CASSFRTSGGAVEQYF
TRBJ1-6,17,TRBV7-8,NA,TRBD1,CASSLVPPGQDNSPLHF
TRBJ2-7,15,TRBV30,NA,NA,CAWGLDSFSLYEQYF
TRBJ2-1,16,TRBV4-3,NA,TRBD2,CASSQDSAGGRNEQFF
TRBJ2-1,15,TRBV11-3,NA,TRBD2,CASSPTSGGFNEQFF